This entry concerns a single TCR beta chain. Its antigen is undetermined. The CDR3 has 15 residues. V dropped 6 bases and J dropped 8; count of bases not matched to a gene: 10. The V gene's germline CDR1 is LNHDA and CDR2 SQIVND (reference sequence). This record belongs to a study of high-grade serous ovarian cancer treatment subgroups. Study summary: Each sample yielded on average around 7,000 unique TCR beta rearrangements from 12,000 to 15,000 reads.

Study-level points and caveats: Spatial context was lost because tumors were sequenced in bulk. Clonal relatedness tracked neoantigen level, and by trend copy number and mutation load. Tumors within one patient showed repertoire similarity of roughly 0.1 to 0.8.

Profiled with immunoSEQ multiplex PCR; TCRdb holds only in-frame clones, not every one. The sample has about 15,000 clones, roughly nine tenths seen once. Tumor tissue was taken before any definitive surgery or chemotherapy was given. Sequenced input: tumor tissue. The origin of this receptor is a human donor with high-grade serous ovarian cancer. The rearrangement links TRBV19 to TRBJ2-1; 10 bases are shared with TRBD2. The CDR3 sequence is CASRTSGGALYEQFF. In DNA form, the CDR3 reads TGTGCCAGTAGAACGAGCGGGGGGGCCCTATATGAGCAGTTCTTC.